This TCR beta chain was captured by sequencing in a study of response to subunit inactivated influenza vaccine. Each CDR3 protein is one row after TCRdb ran MiXCR on the RT-PCR reads. This table has about 780,000 distinct CDR3 sequences, 18% appearing once. Germline V gene lookup returns CDR1 SGDLS and CDR2 YYNGEE. This CDR3 contains 15 residues. V gave up 0 bases and J gave up 5 bases; unmatched junction bases: 8. V and J are TRBV9 and TRBJ2-7; the match to TRBD2 covers 7 bases. Sequences were derived from PBMCs from blood, sampled roughly 5 days after vaccination. This sequence was found in a man aged 50-60 years who received an inactivated influenza vaccine. The CDR3 bases are TGTGCCAGCAGCGTAGATGGGGGAGGGGCCAACGAGCAGTACTTC. As protein: CASSVDGGGANEQYF.